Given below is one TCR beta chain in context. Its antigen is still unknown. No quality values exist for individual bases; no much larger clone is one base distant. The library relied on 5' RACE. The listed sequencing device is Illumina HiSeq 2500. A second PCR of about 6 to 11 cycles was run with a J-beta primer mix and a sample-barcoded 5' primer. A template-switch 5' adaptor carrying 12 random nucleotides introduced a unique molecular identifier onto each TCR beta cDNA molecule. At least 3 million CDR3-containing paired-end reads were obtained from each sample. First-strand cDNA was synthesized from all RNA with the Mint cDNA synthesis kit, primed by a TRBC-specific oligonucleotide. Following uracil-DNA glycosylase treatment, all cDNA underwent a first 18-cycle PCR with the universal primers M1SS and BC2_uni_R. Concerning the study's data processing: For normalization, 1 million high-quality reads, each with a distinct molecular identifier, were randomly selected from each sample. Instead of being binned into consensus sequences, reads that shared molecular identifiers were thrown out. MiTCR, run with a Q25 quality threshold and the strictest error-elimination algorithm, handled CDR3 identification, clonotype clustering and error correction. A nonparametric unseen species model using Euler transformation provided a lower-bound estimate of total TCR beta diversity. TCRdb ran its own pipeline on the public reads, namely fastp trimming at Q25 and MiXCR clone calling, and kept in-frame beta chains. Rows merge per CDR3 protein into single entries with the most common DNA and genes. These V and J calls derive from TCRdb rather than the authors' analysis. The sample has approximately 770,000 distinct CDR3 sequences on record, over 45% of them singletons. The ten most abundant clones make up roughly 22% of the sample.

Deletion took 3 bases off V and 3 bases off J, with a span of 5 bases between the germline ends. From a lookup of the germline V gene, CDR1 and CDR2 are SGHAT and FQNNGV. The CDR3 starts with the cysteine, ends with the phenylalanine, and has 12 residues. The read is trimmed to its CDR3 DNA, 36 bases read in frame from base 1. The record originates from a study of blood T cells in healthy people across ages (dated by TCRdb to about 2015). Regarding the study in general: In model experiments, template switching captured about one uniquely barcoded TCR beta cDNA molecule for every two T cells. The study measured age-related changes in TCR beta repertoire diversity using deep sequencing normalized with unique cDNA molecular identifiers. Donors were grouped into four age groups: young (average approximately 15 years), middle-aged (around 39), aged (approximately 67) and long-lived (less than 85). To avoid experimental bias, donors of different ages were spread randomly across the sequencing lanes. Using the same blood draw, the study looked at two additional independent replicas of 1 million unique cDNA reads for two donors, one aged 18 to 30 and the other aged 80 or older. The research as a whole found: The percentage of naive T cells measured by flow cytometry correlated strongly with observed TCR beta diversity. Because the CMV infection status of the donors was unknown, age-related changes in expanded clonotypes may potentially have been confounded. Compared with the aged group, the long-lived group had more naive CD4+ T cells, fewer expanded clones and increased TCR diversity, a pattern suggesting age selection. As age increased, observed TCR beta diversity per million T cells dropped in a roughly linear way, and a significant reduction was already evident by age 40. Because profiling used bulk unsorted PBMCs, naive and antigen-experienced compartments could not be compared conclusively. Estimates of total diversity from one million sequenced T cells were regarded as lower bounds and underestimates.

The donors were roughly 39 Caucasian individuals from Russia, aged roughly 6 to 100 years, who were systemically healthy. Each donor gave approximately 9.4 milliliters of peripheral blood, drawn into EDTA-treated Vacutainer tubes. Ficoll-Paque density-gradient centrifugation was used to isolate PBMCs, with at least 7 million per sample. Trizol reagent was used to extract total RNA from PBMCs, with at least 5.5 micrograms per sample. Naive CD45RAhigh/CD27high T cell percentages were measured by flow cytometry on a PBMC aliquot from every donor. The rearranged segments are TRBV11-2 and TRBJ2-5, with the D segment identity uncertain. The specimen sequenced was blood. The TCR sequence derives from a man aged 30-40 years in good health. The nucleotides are TGTGCCAGCAGCTTTACCGAAGAGACCCAGTACTTC. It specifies CASSFTEETQYF.